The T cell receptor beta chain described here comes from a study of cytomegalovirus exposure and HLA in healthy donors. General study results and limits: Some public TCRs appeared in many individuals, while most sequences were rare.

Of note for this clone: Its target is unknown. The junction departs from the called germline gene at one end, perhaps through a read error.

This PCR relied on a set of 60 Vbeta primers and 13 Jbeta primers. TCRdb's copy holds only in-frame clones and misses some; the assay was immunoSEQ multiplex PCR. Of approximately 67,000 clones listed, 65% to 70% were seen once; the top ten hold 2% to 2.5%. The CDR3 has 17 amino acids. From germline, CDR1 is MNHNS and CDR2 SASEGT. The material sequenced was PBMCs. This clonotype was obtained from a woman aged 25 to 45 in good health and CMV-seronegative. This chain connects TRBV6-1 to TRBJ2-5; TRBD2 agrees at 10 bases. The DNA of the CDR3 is TGTGCCATCAGTGAGTCGAATAGCGGGGGGCCCCAAGAGACCCAGTACTTC. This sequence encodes CAISESNSGGPQETQYF.